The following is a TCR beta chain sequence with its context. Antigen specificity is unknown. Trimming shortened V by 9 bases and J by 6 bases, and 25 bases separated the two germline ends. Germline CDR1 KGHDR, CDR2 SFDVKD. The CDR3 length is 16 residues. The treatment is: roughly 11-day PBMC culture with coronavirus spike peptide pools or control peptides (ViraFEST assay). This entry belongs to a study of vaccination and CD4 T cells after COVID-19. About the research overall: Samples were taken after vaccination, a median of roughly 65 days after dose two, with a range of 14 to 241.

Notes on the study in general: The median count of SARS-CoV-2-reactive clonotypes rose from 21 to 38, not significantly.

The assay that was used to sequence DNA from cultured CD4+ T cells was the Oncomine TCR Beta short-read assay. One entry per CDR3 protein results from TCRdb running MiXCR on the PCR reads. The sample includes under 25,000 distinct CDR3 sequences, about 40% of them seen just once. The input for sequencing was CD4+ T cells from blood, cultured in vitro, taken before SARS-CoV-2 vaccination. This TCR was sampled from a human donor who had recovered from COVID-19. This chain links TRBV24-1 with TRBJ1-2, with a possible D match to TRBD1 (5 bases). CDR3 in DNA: TGTGCCACCTCACCCTCCTACCCCACAGGAACCCATGGCTACACCTTC. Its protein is CATSPSYPTGTHGYTF.